The clone carrying this T cell receptor beta chain was detected only once. The data were obtained in a study of blood T cell repertoires in COVID-19. Study-wide background: The analysed material was cDNA or gDNA that came from T cells, B-cell-depleted T cells, or PBMCs.

Assay: immunoSEQ multiplex PCR; the TCRdb copy retains only in-frame clones and omits some. Of about 250,000 clones detected, 70% to 90% appear once; the ten largest clones hold around 1.4%. J was trimmed by 4 bases and V by 5 bases; bases with no gene match: 2. This CDR3 has 13 amino acids. CDR1 is SQVTM and CDR2 is ANQGSEA in the germline V gene. The chain joins TRBV29-1 to TRBJ1-5, with TRBD1 matching 10 bases. Input material: peripheral blood. This TCR was recovered from a man older than 75 with acute or convalescent COVID-19. Here the CDR3 reads CSVRQGANQPQHF. In nucleotides, the CDR3 is TGCAGCGTTCGACAGGGGGCTAATCAGCCCCAGCATTTT. The whole variable domain, remainder taken from reference TRBV29-1 and TRBJ1-5, is SAVISQKPSRDICQRGTSLTIQCQVDSQVTMMFWYRQQPGQSLTLIATANQGSEATYESGFVIDKFPISRPNLTFSTLTVSNMSPEDSSIYLCSVRQGANQPQHFGDGTRLSIL.